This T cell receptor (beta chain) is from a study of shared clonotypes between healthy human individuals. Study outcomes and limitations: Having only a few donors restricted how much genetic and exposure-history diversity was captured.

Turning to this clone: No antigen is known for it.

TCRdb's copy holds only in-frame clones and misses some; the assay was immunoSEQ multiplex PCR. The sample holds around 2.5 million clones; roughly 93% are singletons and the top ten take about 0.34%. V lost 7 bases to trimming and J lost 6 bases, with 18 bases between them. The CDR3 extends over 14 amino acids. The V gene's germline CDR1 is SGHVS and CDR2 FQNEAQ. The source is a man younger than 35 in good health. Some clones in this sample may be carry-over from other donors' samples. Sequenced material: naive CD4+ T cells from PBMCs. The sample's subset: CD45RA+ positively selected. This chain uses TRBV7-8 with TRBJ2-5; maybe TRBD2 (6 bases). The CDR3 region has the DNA TGTGCCAGCACCCAACGGGACTCCGCGAAGACCCAGTACTTC. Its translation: CASTQRDSAKTQYF.